Listed below are T cell receptor beta chains from one sample, sequenced in a study of blood T cell repertoires in COVID-19. Produced via immunoSEQ multiplex PCR; TCRdb's table is partial and in-frame only. The sample has about 120,000 clones, roughly 89% seen once. Sequenced input: peripheral blood. The receptor set was obtained from a human donor with acute or convalescent COVID-19. The donor label of this sample is uncertain. Each CDR3 is given with its conserved first and last residue. A D gene is named only where the DNA matches it firmly. Part of the rows lack a size; the others show once, few, many or a class for expanded clones.

size,J,D,V,CDR3,DNA
once,TRBJ2-1,TRBD2,TRBV30,CAWSFQSSGIYEQFF,TGTGCCTGGAGTTTTCAATCTAGCGGGATCTATGAGCAGTTCTTC
once,TRBJ1-6,TRBD1,TRBV6-5,CASSRDRDYSPLHF,TGTGCCAGCAGCCGGGACAGGGACTACTCACCCCTCCACTTT
-,TRBJ2-1,TRBD1,TRBV5-6,CASSFTGDEQFF,TGTGCCAGCAGCTTTACAGGGGATGAGCAGTTCTTC
once,TRBJ1-1,-,TRBV28,CASSLRTEAFF,TGTGCCAGCAGTCTCAGGACTGAAGCTTTCTTT
-,TRBJ2-5,TRBD1,TRBV2,CASSEAKGAVGETQYF,TGTGCCAGCAGTGAAGCCAAGGGGGCGGTGGGAGAGACCCAGTACTTC
-,TRBJ2-7,-,TRBV18,CASSQQDPYEQYF,TGTGCCAGCTCCCAACAGGACCCCTACGAGCAGTACTTC
-,TRBJ2-7,-,TRBV28,CASSRTETPYEQYF,TGTGCCAGCAGTAGGACAGAGACACCCTACGAGCAGTACTTC
-,TRBJ2-7,-,TRBV19,CASSLYSSYEQYF,TGTGCCAGTAGTCTGTACTCCTCCTACGAGCAGTACTTC
-,TRBJ1-1,-,TRBV7-3,CASSPRENTEAFF,TGTGCCAGCAGCCCCAGGGAGAACACTGAAGCTTTCTTT
-,TRBJ2-7,TRBD1,TRBV5-1,CASSSSGTGGNEQYF,TGCGCCAGCAGCTCATCCGGGACAGGGGGGAACGAGCAGTACTTC
-,TRBJ2-2,-,TRBV9,CASSVAGAVNGELFF,TGTGCCAGCAGCGTAGCGGGAGCGGTAAACGGGGAGCTGTTTTTT
-,TRBJ2-7,-,TRBV6-5,CASRKTAGSYEQYF,TGTGCCAGCAGAAAGACAGCCGGCTCCTACGAGCAGTACTTC
-,TRBJ2-1,TRBD2,TRBV12-5,CASGFGTSGANEQFF,TGTGCTAGTGGTTTCGGGACTAGCGGGGCCAATGAGCAGTTCTTC
few,TRBJ2-2,TRBD1,TRBV24-1,CATSEAGTGLSGELFF,TGTGCCACCAGTGAGGCCGGGACAGGGCTCTCCGGGGAGCTGTTTTTT
-,TRBJ2-7,-,TRBV4-3,CASSQDWESFTYEQYF,TGCGCCAGCAGCCAAGATTGGGAGTCTTTTACCTACGAGCAGTACTTC
-,TRBJ2-3,TRBD2,TRBV3-1/TRBV3-2,CASSHPSGLAGTDTQYF,TGTGCCAGCAGCCACCCCTCCGGACTAGCGGGGACAGATACGCAGTATTTT
-,TRBJ2-7,-,TRBV6-5,CASSQPGTSSYEQYF,TGTGCCAGCAGCCAGCCCGGGACATCCTCCTACGAGCAGTACTTC
-,TRBJ2-1,TRBD2,TRBV27,CASGLGLAGVNEQFF,TGTGCCAGCGGATTAGGACTAGCGGGGGTCAATGAGCAGTTCTTC
-,TRBJ2-1,-,TRBV6-1,CASSEFWGGAAIYNEQFF,TGTGCCAGCAGTGAGTTTTGGGGGGGGGCCGCCATTTACAATGAGCAGTTCTTC
-,TRBJ1-5,-,TRBV11-3,CASSLDDRQGYQPQHF,TGTGCCAGCAGCTTAGACGACAGGCAAGGATATCAGCCCCAGCATTTT
-,TRBJ1-2,-,TRBV19,CASSIDHDGAYGYTF,TGTGCCAGTAGTATAGATCACGACGGAGCCTATGGCTACACCTTC
once,TRBJ2-3,TRBD2,TRBV7-2,CASSLGRGDTQYF,TGTGCCAGCAGCTTAGGGCGGGGGGATACGCAGTATTTT
-,TRBJ1-6,-,TRBV7-3,CASRSTGSFSPLHF,TGTGCCAGCAGGTCCACGGGTTCTTTTTCACCCCTCCACTTT
-,TRBJ1-1,TRBD1,TRBV10-2,CASKGQGAGTEAFF,TGCGCCAGCAAGGGACAGGGGGCCGGCACTGAAGCTTTCTTT
-,TRBJ2-7,-,TRBV10-3,CASKREGSRIYEQYF,TGTGCCTCAAAACGCGAGGGTTCACGCATCTACGAGCAGTACTTC
-,TRBJ2-5,TRBD2,TRBV11-3,CASSTSGSEETQYF,TGTGCCAGTTCAACTAGCGGGAGTGAAGAGACCCAGTACTTC
-,TRBJ1-5,-,TRBV28,CASSLPPKPQHF,TGTGCCAGCAGTTTACCCCCTAAGCCCCAGCATTTT
-,TRBJ2-3,TRBD2,TRBV14,CASSQDVTSVADTQYF,TGTGCCAGCAGCCAAGATGTCACTAGCGTTGCAGATACGCAGTATTTT
-,TRBJ2-3,-,TRBV6-6,CASSLSRTDTQYF,TGTGCCAGCAGTTTAAGCCGCACAGATACGCAGTATTTT
-,TRBJ2-1,TRBD2,TRBV28,CASSSPARLAKREQFF,TGTGCCAGCAGTTCCCCGGCCCGACTAGCGAAAAGGGAGCAGTTCTTC
-,TRBJ1-3,-,TRBV6-2/TRBV6-3,CASSLSLGRRPGNTIYF,TGTGCCAGCAGTTTATCCCTCGGCAGGCGTCCCGGAAACACCATATATTTT
-,TRBJ1-6,-,TRBV4-3,CASSQAWAAGGNSPLHF,TGCGCCAGCAGCCAAGCCTGGGCGGCAGGAGGGAATTCACCCCTCCACTTT
-,TRBJ2-1,-,TRBV27,CASSGARSSYNEQFF,TGTGCCAGCAGTGGAGCTAGGAGCTCCTACAATGAGCAGTTCTTC
-,TRBJ1-2,TRBD1,TRBV29-1,CSVGGTGQHNYGYTF,TGCAGCGTTGGGGGGACAGGACAACATAACTATGGCTACACCTTC
-,TRBJ2-3,TRBD2,TRBV5-6,CASSLPAGVTDTQYF,TGTGCCAGCAGCTTGCCAGCGGGGGTCACAGATACGCAGTATTTT
-,TRBJ1-2,-,TRBV9,CASSVEPGGNYGYTF,TGTGCCAGCAGCGTAGAACCAGGAGGCAACTATGGCTACACCTTC
-,TRBJ2-5,-,TRBV7-2,CASRSGVFQETQYF,TGTGCCAGCAGGTCCGGGGTATTCCAAGAGACCCAGTACTTC
-,TRBJ1-6,-,TRBV2,CASSEPIKADPLHF,TGTGCCAGCAGTGAGCCCATTAAAGCCGATCCCCTCCACTTT
-,TRBJ2-1,TRBD2,TRBV28,CASSLSAGGPKRNEQFF,TGTGCCAGCAGTTTATCAGCGGGGGGGCCTAAGAGGAATGAGCAGTTCTTC
-,TRBJ2-4,TRBD2,TRBV5-8,CASSPDLAGGRNIQYF,TGTGCCAGCAGCCCGGACTTAGCGGGGGGAAGAAACATTCAGTACTTC
few,TRBJ2-7,TRBD1,TRBV7-9,CASSADRVYDSVQYF,TGTGCCAGCAGCGCGGACAGGGTCTACGATAGTGTGCAGTACTTC
-,TRBJ2-7,TRBD2,TRBV3-1/TRBV3-2,CASSQVRVAGVPYEQYF,TGTGCCAGCAGCCAAGTGAGAGTAGCGGGAGTCCCCTACGAGCAGTACTTC
-,TRBJ1-2,-,TRBV5-1,CASSIAGYFYGYTF,TGCGCCAGCAGCATCGCCGGTTATTTCTATGGCTACACCTTC
-,TRBJ2-3,TRBD2,TRBV29-1,CSVEGGTLTDTQYF,TGCAGCGTTGAGGGGGGGACCCTCACAGATACGCAGTATTTT
-,TRBJ2-2,TRBD1,TRBV19,CASISTGGRGGELFF,TGTGCCAGTATCTCCACAGGGGGCCGGGGCGGGGAGCTGTTTTTT
-,TRBJ1-2,-,TRBV3-1/TRBV3-2,CASSQNVRHGYGYTF,TGTGCCAGCAGCCAAAATGTGAGGCATGGCTATGGCTACACCTTC
-,TRBJ2-7,-,TRBV5-1,CASSLNSLGYEQYF,TGCGCCAGCAGCTTGAACAGCCTGGGCTACGAGCAGTACTTC